This TCR beta chain is drawn from a study of blood T cell repertoires in COVID-19. Background on the study: COVID-19 samples collected from the United States, Italy and Spain covered acute and convalescent phases.

TCRdb's table, derived via immunoSEQ multiplex PCR, lists solely in-frame clones and lacks some. The sample lists 210,000 or so clones, roughly 90% seen once, with 1.5% to 2% in the top ten. CDR1 ENHRY and CDR2 SYGVKD come from the germline V gene. The CDR3 sequence is 14 residues long. The V gene lost 0 bases and the J gene lost 0 bases, with 6 bases spanning the gap. The chain combines TRBV10-3 with TRBJ2-7, with D hard to call. Sequencing used peripheral blood. This TCR was recovered from a man in his forties with active or convalescent COVID-19. CDR3 DNA: TGTGCCATCAGTGAGTCTCAGATCTCCTACGAGCAGTACTTC. Translating gives CAISESQISYEQYF.